This passage covers 11 T cell receptor beta chains from one sample sequenced in a study of blood T cell repertoires in COVID-19 (dated by TCRdb to between 2020 and 2021). Receptor amplification or capture employed the immunoSEQ multiplex PCR assay. The immuneACCESS repertoire file appears here via TCRdb, limited to in-frame rearrangements. These files lack a portion of the clones; in checked studies, under half of the deficit traces to unresolved V genes, and the cause of the others is not known. The sample includes about 150,000 clones, with approximately 86% observed a single time. The biggest ten clones account for less than 0.7% of the sample. Sequenced input: peripheral blood. The receptors shown here come from a man aged 55 to 69 with COVID-19, enrolled during active disease.

V and J are TRBV19 and TRBJ2-1, with a possible D match to TRBD2 (5 bases). Between the trimmed V and J ends, which lost 4 bases and 3 bases, there was a span of 7 bases. Germline loops: CDR1 LNHDA, CDR2 SQIVND (reference sequence). The CDR3 runs 13 residues. The CDR3: CASSRGLYNEQFF. The CDR3 nucleotides read TGTGCCAGTAGTAGAGGACTCTACAATGAGCAGTTCTTC.

In this sample, this clone turned up a few times. CDR3 sequence reads: CASSQDFGRADTQYF. As DNA, the CDR3 is TGTGCCAGCAGCCAAGATTTCGGGAGGGCAGATACGCAGTATTTT. The chain carries TRBV4-2 and TRBJ2-3; 8 nucleotides agree with TRBD2. There are 15 residues in the CDR3. Germline V CDR1 and CDR2: LGHNA, YNFKEQ. V trimming: 0 bases; J trimming: 4 bases; junction bases outside the gene matches: 3.

This chain uses TRBV7-9 with TRBJ2-7, with TRBD1 matching over 7 bases. J was trimmed by 0 bases and V by 5 bases; bases with no gene match: 7. Germline values: CDR1 SEHNR, CDR2 FQNEAQ (reference sequence). The CDR3 contains 15 residues. CDR3 nucleotide sequence: TGTGCCAGCAGCGTATACAGGGGCGTCTCCTACGAGCAGTACTTC. Its protein is CASSVYRGVSYEQYF. Together with reference TRBV7-9 and TRBJ2-7, the CDR3 gives the full variable domain: DTGVSQNPRHKITKRGQNVTFRCDPISEHNRLYWYRQTLGQGPEFLTYFQNEAQLEKSRLLSDRFSAERPKGSFSTLEIQRTEQGDSAMYLCASSVYRGVSYEQYFGPGTRLTVT.

The chain is built from TRBV9 and TRBJ1-1, with a tentative D call TRBD1 (6 bases). Looked up from germline, CDR1 is SGDLS and CDR2 is YYNGEE. The V end lost 3 bases, the J end lost 1 base, and 10 bases lay between the germline ends. This CDR3 comprises 14 residues. The CDR3 sequence is CASSDATGNTEAFF. The CDR3 nucleotides are TGTGCCAGCAGCGATGCGACAGGGAACACTGAAGCTTTCTTT.

The chain has TRBV14 and TRBJ1-2, with D unresolved. Per germline, CDR1 SGHDN and CDR2 FVKESK. Trimming pared 0 bases from V and 6 bases from J, leaving 11 bases between. The CDR3 sequence is 14 residues long. DNA for the CDR3: TGTGCCAGCAGCCAAGACTGGCAAACAAATGGCTACACCTTC. This sequence encodes CASSQDWQTNGYTF.

This clone has only a few counts. The rearrangement joins TRBV6-5 to TRBJ2-1; TRBD1 might be the D (5 bases). CDR1 and CDR2 from the germline V gene are MNHEY and SVGAGI. CDR3 size: 16 residues. V was shortened by 2 bases and J by 8 bases, with 19 bases between the two germline ends. The CDR3, as DNA: TGTGCCAGCAGTTACCAGGGTGGTGACTCGTCTTATGAGCAGTTCTTC. As protein: CASSYQGGDSSYEQFF.

This clone has a single count. The chain is built from TRBV5-1 and TRBJ2-7, with a weak D call TRBD2 (5 bases). Trimming left V 5 bases short and J 0 bases short, with 15 bases between. Germline CDR1 and CDR2: SGHRS and YFSETQ. The CDR3 sequence is 15 residues long. Here the CDR3 DNA reads TGCGCCAGCAGTCCGACCACCCTAGCCTCCTACGAGCAGTACTTC. This sequence encodes CASSPTTLASYEQYF. The full variable domain, in which reference TRBV5-1 and TRBJ2-7 provide the parts outside the CDR3, is KAGVTQTPRYLIKTRGQQVTLSCSPISGHRSVSWYQQTPGQGLQFLFEYFSETQRNKGNFPGRFSGRQFSNSRSEMNVSTLELGDSALYLCASSPTTLASYEQYFGPGTRLTVT.

The chain has TRBV3-1 (or the pseudogene TRBV3-2) and TRBJ1-2, with D tentatively TRBD1 (5 bases). V shed 3 bases and J shed 8 bases, with 16 bases lying between them. CDR3 length: 14 amino acids. Germline V CDR1 and CDR2: LGHDT, YNNKEL (reference sequence). This chain's CDR3 is CASSQFQGSVGYTF. The CDR3, as DNA: TGTGCCAGCAGCCAGTTTCAGGGATCGGTGGGCTACACCTTC.

The rearrangement joins TRBV19 to TRBJ2-3; D is ambiguous. The CDR3 length is 15 residues. The V gene lost 5 bases and the J gene lost 7 bases, with 19 bases spanning the gap. Germline V gene lookup returns CDR1 LNHDA and CDR2 SQIVND (reference sequence). The CDR3 nucleotides are TGTGCCAGTAGTTTGAGACTCCGAATCTCTAATACGCAGTATTTT. Translated: CASSLRLRISNTQYF.

The chain couples TRBV6-5 to TRBJ1-1; D might be TRBD1 (6 bases). This CDR3 has 13 residues. The V and J ends lost 7 bases and 11 bases respectively, with 20 bases between them. Germline V gene sequence: CDR1 MNHEY, CDR2 SVGAGI. CDR3 in DNA: TGTGCCAGCAAAAGGGAACAGGGACGTGGGGCTTTCTTT. This encodes CASKREQGRGAFF.

V is TRBV4-2 and J is TRBJ2-7, with 12 bases matching TRBD2. Per the germline V gene, CDR1 is LGHNA and CDR2 is YNFKEQ. The CDR3 is 17 amino acids. Trimming removed 4 bases from V and 4 bases from J; junction bases left unmatched: 11. The CDR3 bases are TGTGCCAGCAGCCCCTCAGGGGCTAGCGGGGGGGAATACGAGCAGTACTTC. Translation: CASSPSGASGGEYEQYF.